The TCR beta chain described here comes from a study of metastatic and nonmetastatic thyroid tumors. About the study: Repertoire data that came from the blood and tumor or nodule tissue of malignant and benign thyroid patients were compared.

In the original analysis: A classifier for distant metastasis in papillary thyroid cancer was constructed using CDR3 differences observed across clinicopathological groups. TCRdb re-called the PCR reads with MiXCR. TCRdb's processing, not the authors' own work, is the source of the V and J calls. The sample consists of about 16,000 clones, about 28% of them appearing once. The CDR3 sequence is 17 residues long. Germline V gene sequence: CDR1 MNHEY, CDR2 SVGEGT. Of note for this clone: Its antigen is still unknown. The junction departs from the called germline gene at one end, perhaps through a read error.

Study-level points and caveats: When malignant thyroid tumors were compared with benign nodules, TCR beta diversity was reportedly significantly higher in the malignant tumors. This held in both blood and tumor samples.

Every patient was untreated before thyroid surgery. The chain has TRBV6-2 or TRBV6-3 and TRBJ2-5; 9 bases map to TRBD2. This TCR was recovered from a female donor with papillary thyroid cancer or a benign thyroid nodule (not recorded which). Some clones in this sample may be carry-over from other donors' samples. The source material was blood. Here the CDR3 DNA reads TGTGCCAGTAGTTACTCGGAGCTGGGCGGGGGGGAAGAGACCCAGTACTTC. The encoded protein is CASSYSELGGGEETQYF.